Detailed here is one T cell receptor (beta chain). Its antigen has not been determined. No much larger clone exists at a distance of one base, and base qualities are not known. TCRbeta CDR3 regions were amplified from genomic DNA by means of the immunoSEQ Assay, a bias-controlled multiplex PCR. Per the authors' processing: The number of nucleated cells in each sample was estimated from the amplification of reference gene primers within the assay. To quantify the absolute abundance of each unique TCRbeta CDR3 rearrangement, sequence reads were collapsed and filtered. For each sample, productive Simpson clonality was calculated by taking the square root of Simpson's diversity index across productive rearrangements. TCRdb provides this immuneACCESS table in a form limited to in-frame rearrangements. Some clones are lacking; in checked studies, under half of them reflect an unresolved V gene, and why the rest are absent is not known. V and J calls and clone size are copied from that table; D and trimming were computed from the DNA. This sample lists 65,000 or so clones; 76% were detected once. The ten biggest clones cover 6% to 7% of the sample.

The data originate from a study of blood T cell repertoires in COVID-19 (dated by TCRdb to about 2020). Broadly, across the study: The collaborator samples originated in the United States, Italy and Spain and spanned the acute and convalescent phases of COVID-19. The material from the prospective study consisted of cDNA or gDNA derived from T cells, B-cell-depleted T cells, or PBMCs. Subjects who had been exposed to COVID-19, were actively infected with it, or had recovered from it provided the deeply sampled blood TCRbeta repertoires that made up the dataset. The repertoires were released in a freely available public database intended as a resource for research on the immune response to SARS-CoV-2. Samples came from the ongoing ImmuneRACE study (first 160 participants) plus 1,254 subjects from 6 global collaborators. Sample metadata almost always included a de-identified subject ID, COVID-19 status, age in years and sex. HLA class I and class II types, where available, came from metadata supplied by the sample provider rather than from assay-based typing.

Trimmed from V: 4 bases; trimmed from J: 4 bases; junction bases lacking a gene match: 9. Sequences SGHRS (CDR1) and YFSETQ (CDR2) are obtained from the germline V gene. The CDR3 runs 15 amino acids, cysteine and phenylalanine included. Of the read, only the CDR3 DNA is kept; its 45 bases are in frame from base 1. The collaborating institutions used their own protocols to collect whole blood in K2EDTA tubes. For TCRbeta analysis, collaborators shipped samples in one of three forms: frozen whole blood, isolated PBMCs, or DNA extracted from either of those sample types. Here is what the overall study found, with its caveats: How much clinical and demographic metadata was included differed by source and by participant, and the metadata was provided uncurated.

This receptor was obtained from a woman aged 45-65 years with active or convalescent COVID-19. The sequence joins TRBV5-1 to TRBJ2-5, and 8 bases in between align with TRBD2. Material for sequencing was peripheral blood. The sequenced DNA is TGCGCCAGCAGCCCGGGGGGGCAGGGACGAGAGACCCAGTACTTC. It is translated as CASSPGGQGRETQYF.